This is a list of T cell receptor beta chains from one sample in a study of T-cell reconstitution after alpha-beta-depleted transplantation in children. TCRdb ran MiXCR on the PCR reads and lists one entry per CDR3 protein. The sample records 55,000 to 70,000 distinct CDR3 sequences, approximately 10% being singletons. The specimen was PBMCs, collected before TCRalphabeta/CD19-depleted stem cell transplant. The receptor set was obtained from a boy between 5 and 17 years old with acute myeloid leukemia, due to receive a stem cell transplant. CDR3s leave out the opening cysteine and the closing phenylalanine or tryptophan. D genes are given only for firm matches. The size field is filled for only some rows; it gives once, few, many or a size class.

v_call,clone_size,d_call,cdr3_aa
TRBV6-4,many,NA,ASSDLGGFANTGELF
TRBV10-3,many,TRBD1,AISGGTGSYNEQF
TRBV11-2,many,NA,ASSFGTESYEQF
TRBV29-1,many,NA,SLRRGEQF
TRBV12-3/TRBV12-4,many,TRBD1,ASSPGTGSYEQY
TRBV5-1,NA,TRBD1,ASSTGTGSYEQY
TRBV10-3,many,NA,AISERESSYNSPLH
TRBV29-1,many,TRBD2,SVVSIGLAVTDTQY
TRBV5-1,many,NA,ASSLVPGSLGDTQY
TRBV4-1,many,TRBD1,ASSQEKDRGLSDTQY